Following are 5 T cell receptor beta chains from one sample sequenced in a study of T cell responses to AZD1222 COVID-19 vaccine (dated by TCRdb to the early 2020s). The library was produced with the immunoSEQ multiplex PCR assay. In TCRdb, the immuneACCESS table is reduced to in-frame sequences with V and J assigned. These tables do not hold every clone; where another copy was compared, an unresolved V gene accounts for under half, and the others remain unexplained. Across this sample there are 84,000 or so clones, with roughly 86% seen only once. Roughly 5.1% of the sample lies in the top ten. The time point label for this specimen denotes: baseline before first vaccination. What this sample's treatment or condition label stands for: meningococcal conjugate vaccine given as trial control. Sample: peripheral blood, taken on day 0 of MenACWY control vaccination. These receptors were collected from an adult in good health.

CDR3 loop: CASSVGLNQPQHF. CDR3 nucleotides: TGTGCCAGCAGCGTGGGTCTGAATCAGCCCCAGCATTTT. The chain links TRBV5-6 to TRBJ1-5; D ambiguous. Germline lookup yields CDR1 SGHDT and CDR2 YYEEEE. There are 13 residues in the CDR3. Trimming shortened V by 4 bases and J by 4 bases, and 9 bases separated the two germline ends.

V usage is TRBV18 and J usage is TRBJ2-7; the match to TRBD1 covers 9 bases. Germline trimming cut 4 bases from V and 6 bases from J; bases unmatched to any gene: 7. CDR3 length: 14 residues. Germline-derived CDR1 and CDR2 are KGHSH and LQKENI. The CDR3, as DNA: TGTGCCAGCTCACTGAGGACAGGGGAGGGCGAGCAGTACTTC. It yields the protein CASSLRTGEGEQYF. The full variable domain, completed using reference TRBV18 and TRBJ2-7, is NAGVMQNPRHLVRRRGQEARLRCSPMKGHSHVYWYRQLPEEGLKFMVYLQKENIIDESGMPKERFSAEFPKEGPSILRIQQVVRGDSAAYFCASSLRTGEGEQYFGPGTRLTVT.

The rearrangement uses TRBV19 and TRBJ1-1, with D possibly TRBD1 on 6 matching bases. CDR3 length: 12 amino acids. Germline V gene lookup returns CDR1 LNHDA and CDR2 SQIVND (reference sequence). The V end was cut by 3 bases, the J end by 8 bases, with 10 bases between. The DNA for the CDR3 is TGTGCCAGTAGTATTGGACAGCCCGAAGCTTTCTTT. This translates into CASSIGQPEAFF.

The rearrangement uses TRBV2 and TRBJ2-5; no reliable D call. The CDR3 spans 11 residues. In germline, CDR1 is SNHLY, CDR2 FYNNEI. V was clipped by 4 bases and J by 5 bases, with 5 bases between them. CDR3 sequence (DNA): TGTGCCAGCAGTGTCGGCGAGACCCAGTACTTC. Its protein product is CASSVGETQYF.

The CDR3 protein is CASSWGLEMDTQYF. DNA for the CDR3: TGTGCCAGCAGTTGGGGACTCGAAATGGATACGCAGTATTTT. The V gene is TRBV28, the J gene TRBJ2-3; possible D gene TRBD2, 6 bases. CDR1 and CDR2 (germline): MDHEN, SYDVKM. The CDR3 sequence is 14 residues long. Trimming removed 4 bases at V and 6 bases at J, with 14 bases between.